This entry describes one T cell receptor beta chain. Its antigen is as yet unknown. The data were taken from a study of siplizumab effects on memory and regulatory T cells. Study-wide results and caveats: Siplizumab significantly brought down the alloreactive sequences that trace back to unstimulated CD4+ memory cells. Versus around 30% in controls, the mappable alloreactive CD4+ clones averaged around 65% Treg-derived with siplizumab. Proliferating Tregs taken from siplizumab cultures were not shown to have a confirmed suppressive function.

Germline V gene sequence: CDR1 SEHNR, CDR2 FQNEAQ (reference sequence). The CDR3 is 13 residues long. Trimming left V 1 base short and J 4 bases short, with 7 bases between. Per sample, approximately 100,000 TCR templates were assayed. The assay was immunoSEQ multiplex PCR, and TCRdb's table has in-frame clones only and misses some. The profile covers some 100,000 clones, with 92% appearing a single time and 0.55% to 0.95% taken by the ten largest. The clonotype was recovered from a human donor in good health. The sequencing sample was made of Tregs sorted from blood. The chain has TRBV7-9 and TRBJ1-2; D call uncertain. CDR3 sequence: CASSLGQSYGYTF. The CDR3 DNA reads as TGTGCCAGCAGCTTAGGCCAGAGCTATGGCTACACCTTC. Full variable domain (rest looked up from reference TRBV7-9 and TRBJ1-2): DTGVSQNPRHKITKRGQNVTFRCDPISEHNRLYWYRQTLGQGPEFLTYFQNEAQLEKSRLLSDRFSAERPKGSFSTLEIQRTEQGDSAMYLCASSLGQSYGYTFGSGTRLTVV.